The T cell receptor (beta chain) described here comes from a study of OX40 agonist ivuxolimab in advanced cancers. Across the whole study: The study enrolled dose-escalation patients with hepatocellular carcinoma, melanoma, renal cell or head and neck cancer. Earlier treatment with anti-PD-1, anti-PD-L1 or anti-CTLA-4 was permitted, and under 50% had received some. Patients achieving partial responses numbered three: one hepatocellular carcinoma case and two cutaneous melanoma cases.

Germline CDR1 reads LNHNV; CDR2 reads YYDKDF (reference sequence). Trimming removed 1 base at V and 11 bases at J, with 11 bases between. The CDR3 has 12 residues. To note about this clone: Its specificity is unknown.

General study points: Low normalized T-cell clonal expansion was additionally recorded for some nonresponders.

Using immunoSEQ multiplex PCR, the repertoire was profiled, and TCRdb retains in-frame clones only, with some absent. The sample includes 83,000 or so clones, more than 85% of them seen just once. The TCR was taken from an adult with an advanced solid tumor such as melanoma, head and neck, liver or kidney cancer. The specimen comprised CD4+ or CD8+ T cells sorted from blood, sampled in a trial of the OX40 agonist ivuxolimab. The chain uses TRBV15 and TRBJ1-1; D is unclear. For the CDR3, the DNA is TGTGCCACCAGCAGAGCCACTACACGGGCTTTCTTT. This translates into CATSRATTRAFF.